Shown below are 28 T cell receptor beta chains from a single sample sequenced in a study of T cell repertoires in ileal Crohn's disease. Described time point: neoterminal ileum biopsy at postoperative endoscopy, about 6 months after surgery. Libraries were prepared by immunoSEQ multiplex PCR; TCRdb keeps only in-frame clonotypes and omits some of them. This table holds about 59,000 clones, approximately 91% found once. The sample consisted of ileal tissue. Receptors were obtained from an adult with Crohn's disease.

The V call is TRBV18, the J call TRBJ1-1, with 7 bases that match TRBD1. Losses at the gene ends were 4 bases for V and 3 bases for J; bases not matched to a gene: 5. Germline V CDR1 and CDR2: KGHSH, LQKENI. This CDR3 spans 14 amino acids. The CDR3 here is CASSRNTGDTEAFF. CDR3 nucleotide sequence: TGTGCCAGCTCACGGAATACAGGGGACACTGAAGCTTTCTTT.

The chain carries TRBV4-1 and TRBJ2-7, with D perhaps matching TRBD2 (5 bases). Germline V gene data show CDR1 as MGHRA and CDR2 as YSYEKL. Deletions cut 5 bases from V and 6 bases from J, with 17 bases between. The CDR3 extends over 14 amino acids. CDR3: CASSSTLTNPEQYF. In DNA form, the CDR3 reads TGCGCCAGCAGCTCTACCCTGACTAATCCCGAGCAGTACTTC.

The chain links TRBV9 to TRBJ1-5; 7 bases are a match to TRBD1. Germline V gives CDR1 SGDLS, CDR2 YYNGEE. V was clipped by 2 bases and J by 4 bases; unmatched bases: 3. The CDR3 extends over 14 amino acids. DNA for the CDR3: TGTGCCAGCAGCGTGGGGGACAGTAATCAGCCCCAGCATTTT. Its translation is CASSVGDSNQPQHF.

This chain uses TRBV6-5 with TRBJ2-1; D might be TRBD1 (5 bases). With 2 bases removed from V and 8 bases from J, the gap between germline ends came to 13 bases. Germline loops: CDR1 MNHEY, CDR2 SVGAGI. The CDR3 extends over 14 amino acids. The DNA of the CDR3 is TGTGCCAGCAGTTACGGGGCGTTAAGCGATGAGCAGTTCTTC. Translated: CASSYGALSDEQFF.

Only a few counts were recorded for this clone. The rearrangement joins TRBV7-2 to TRBJ1-5; D uncertain. This CDR3 spans 17 amino acids. Trimming stripped 2 bases from V and 6 bases from J, with 20 bases between. Germline assignment: CDR1 SGHTA and CDR2 FQGNSA. CDR3 coding DNA: TGTGCCAGCAGCTTATTTATCGGCCGGCAGAGAGGTCAGCCCCAGCATTTT. Its protein product is CASSLFIGRQRGQPQHF. Variable domain in full (rest from reference TRBV7-2 and TRBJ1-5): GAGVSQSPSNKVTEKGKDVELRCDPISGHTALYWYRQSLGQGLEFLIYFQGNSAPDKSGLPSDRFSAERTGGSVSTLTIQRTQQEDSAVYLCASSLFIGRQRGQPQHFGDGTRLSIL.

The chain uses TRBV4-2 and TRBJ2-1; 7 positions match TRBD1. The CDR3 has 15 residues. Germline V gene sequence: CDR1 LGHNA, CDR2 YNFKEQ. The J segment lost 6 bases and the V segment lost 3 bases, leaving 8 bases of the junction unmatched. The CDR3 here is CASSHPGTGANEQFF. The CDR3 coding sequence is TGTGCCAGCAGCCACCCCGGAACAGGGGCCAATGAGCAGTTCTTC.

The CDR3 region is CASSYSKGAPTEAFF. CDR3 DNA: TGTGCCAGCAGTTACTCCAAGGGGGCGCCGACTGAAGCTTTCTTT. This chain uses TRBV6-5 with TRBJ1-1, with 7 nucleotides matching TRBD1. Germline V CDR1 and CDR2: MNHEY, SVGAGI. Unmatched junction bases numbered 6, after V lost 0 bases and J lost 5 bases. The CDR3 has 15 amino acids.

This clone has only one observation. The chain employs TRBV7-9 and TRBJ2-2; unclear D gene. CDR1 is SEHNR, CDR2 FQNEAQ, per germline (reference sequence). The CDR3 runs to 15 residues. Trimming took off 1 base at V and 6 bases at J, with 12 bases between the two ends. The CDR3 nucleotides read TGTGCCAGCAGCTTAGAACAGCCCGAGTCCGGGGAGCTGTTTTTT. Encoded protein: CASSLEQPESGELFF.

The chain has TRBV19 and TRBJ1-2, with D possibly being TRBD1 (6 bases). This CDR3 comprises 16 residues. Germline CDR1 is LNHDA and CDR2 is SQIVND (reference sequence). With 6 bases removed from V and 7 bases from J, the gap between germline ends came to 24 bases. CDR3 sequence reads: CASSPELRAQGGGYTF. As DNA, the CDR3 is TGTGCCAGTAGCCCCGAACTACGGGCTCAAGGGGGTGGCTACACCTTC.

This chain joins TRBV6-1 and TRBJ2-2; no definite D call. Germline CDR1 MNHNS, CDR2 SASEGT. CDR3 length equals 12 residues. The V end lost 11 bases, the J end lost 3 bases, and 10 bases lay between the germline ends. The CDR3 DNA reads as TGTGCCGGAGCCCTAGACACCGGGGAGCTGTTTTTT. Translation: CAGALDTGELFF.

CDR3 region: CASSLGASGGVAYEQYV. The CDR3 region has the DNA TGCGCCAGCAGCTTGGGAGCTAGCGGGGGGGTAGCCTACGAGCAGTACGTC. The chain recombines TRBV5-1 with TRBJ2-7; 12 bases line up with TRBD2. The V gene end was trimmed by 0 bases and the J gene end by 2 bases; junction bases not matched to a gene: 6. There are 17 residues in the CDR3. Germline V gene sequence: CDR1 SGHRS, CDR2 YFSETQ.

The table lists this clone with a count of one. V and J are TRBV15 and TRBJ2-3; D unresolved. The CDR3 spans 15 residues. V lost 0 bases and J 2 bases, leaving 9 bases between the germline ends. Germline V gives CDR1 LNHNV, CDR2 YYDKDF (reference sequence). The CDR3 loop is CATSRDPGITDTQYF. The DNA of the CDR3 is TGTGCCACCAGCAGAGATCCCGGTATCACAGATACGCAGTATTTT.

The chain employs TRBV4-3 and TRBJ2-7, with TRBD1 identical over 11 bases. The junction had 8 bases not matched to a gene; V was cut back by 4 bases and J by 3 bases. Germline V gives CDR1 LGHNA, CDR2 YSLEER. The CDR3 consists of 16 residues. The CDR3 is CASSLGTGGGNYEQYF. CDR3 sequence (DNA): TGCGCCAGCAGCCTTGGGACAGGGGGAGGGAACTACGAGCAGTACTTC.

The chain couples TRBV28 to TRBJ1-6, with D unclear. Trimming stripped 6 bases from V and 4 bases from J, with 13 bases between. The CDR3 consists of 15 residues. CDR1 and CDR2 from the germline V gene are MDHEN and SYDVKM. This CDR3 is CASRHTVFYNSPLHF. The CDR3 nucleotides read TGTGCCAGCAGGCATACAGTGTTTTATAATTCACCCCTCCACTTT.

The chain has TRBV2 and TRBJ1-2, with D unresolved. The CDR3 consists of 15 residues. The V end lost 6 bases, the J end lost 3 bases, and 17 bases lay between the germline ends. Germline V gives CDR1 SNHLY, CDR2 FYNNEI. CDR3 loop: CASSDQDILDYGYTF. The CDR3 bases are TGTGCCAGCAGCGACCAGGATATTCTTGACTATGGCTACACCTTC.

The chain is built from TRBV28 and TRBJ1-4; maybe TRBD1 (5 bases). V was cut by 6 bases and J by 0 bases, with 26 bases left in between. Germline V gene data show CDR1 as MDHEN and CDR2 as SYDVKM. The CDR3 spans 20 residues. The DNA for the CDR3 is TGTGCCAGCAGGGCAAGACAGAACTACGGAAAATTTGCAACTAATGAAAAACTGTTTTTT. It is translated as CASRARQNYGKFATNEKLFF.

The chain carries TRBV5-6 and TRBJ1-6, with D unresolved. Trimming removed 0 bases at V and 16 bases at J, with 14 bases between. The CDR3 sequence is 13 residues long. The germline gives CDR1 SGHDT, CDR2 YYEEEE. The CDR3 DNA sequence: TGTGCCAGCAGCTTGGATGTGGTCCAGAAGCTCCACTTT. Translated, it gives CASSLDVVQKLHF.

The chain employs TRBV11-2 and TRBJ2-1; no clear D gene. Looked up from germline, CDR1 is SGHAT and CDR2 is FQNNGV. This CDR3 is 15 amino acids long. V dropped 3 bases and J dropped 0 bases, with 9 bases sitting between them. DNA for the CDR3: TGTGCCAGCAGCTTCCGACTGAGCTCCTACAATGAGCAGTTCTTC. It codes for CASSFRLSSYNEQFF. The entire variable domain, with the rest obtained from reference TRBV11-2 and TRBJ2-1, is as follows: EAGVAQSPRYKIIEKRQSVAFWCNPISGHATLYWYQQILGQGPKLLIQFQNNGVVDDSQLPKDRFSAERLKGVDSTLKIQPAKLEDSAVYLCASSFRLSSYNEQFFGPGTRLTVL.

This sequence joins TRBV19 and TRBJ1-1, with 8 bases aligning to TRBD1. This CDR3 contains 15 residues. Per germline, CDR1 LNHDA and CDR2 SQIVND (reference sequence). V shed 5 bases and J 0 bases; nucleotides not matched to a gene: 5. The CDR3 spells CASSLRTGMNTEAFF. The CDR3 DNA follows: TGTGCCAGTAGTCTGAGGACAGGGATGAACACTGAAGCTTTCTTT. Combining the CDR3 with reference TRBV19 and TRBJ1-1 gives the whole variable domain DGGITQSPKYLFRKEGQNVTLSCEQNLNHDAMYWYRQDPGQGLRLIYYSQIVNDFQKGDIAEGYSVSREKKESFPLTVTSAQKNPTAFYLCASSLRTGMNTEAFFGQGTRLTVV.

The rearrangement links TRBV9 to TRBJ2-1; 12 bases agree with TRBD2. Per germline, CDR1 SGDLS and CDR2 YYNGEE. V lost 3 bases to trimming and J lost 0 bases; unmatched junction nucleotides: 7. The CDR3 is 18 amino acids. The DNA for the CDR3 is TGTGCCAGCAGCGCCAGACTAGCGGGAGTAGGCTCCTACAATGAGCAGTTCTTC. It yields the protein CASSARLAGVGSYNEQFF.

The chain has TRBV7-2 and TRBJ2-2; TRBD1 agrees at 11 bases. Trimming at V came to 5 bases and at J to 5 bases, leaving 4 bases not matched to a gene. This CDR3 spans 15 amino acids. Per germline, CDR1 SGHTA and CDR2 FQGNSA. This chain's CDR3 is CASSHGTGGTGELFF. The CDR3 DNA sequence: TGTGCCAGCAGCCACGGGACAGGGGGTACCGGGGAGCTGTTTTTT.

The CDR3: CASSCRPEPRDRDEKLFF. CDR3 in DNA: TGTGCCAGCAGCTGCCGCCCCGAACCCCGGGACAGGGATGAAAAACTGTTTTTT. The genes are TRBV21-1 and TRBJ1-4; the tabulated D call, TRBD1, remains unverified against the DNA. TRBV21-1 is termed a pseudogene. The CDR3 runs 18 residues.

Comment on this clone: Other DNA variants within this sample encode the same CDR3. V and J are TRBV29-1 and TRBJ1-2; D is uncertain. V dropped 3 bases and J dropped 2 bases, with 7 bases sitting between them. The CDR3 is 12 amino acids. Looked up from germline, CDR1 is SQVTM and CDR2 is ANQGSEA. The CDR3 region is CSVEAGNYGYTF. The CDR3 coding sequence is TGCAGCGTTGAGGCCGGGAACTATGGCTACACCTTC.

V gene TRBV9 combines with J gene TRBJ1-6; 7 bases map to TRBD1. The CDR3 consists of 15 residues. Per germline, CDR1 SGDLS and CDR2 YYNGEE. The junction had 6 bases not matched to a gene; V was cut back by 2 bases and J by 7 bases. The CDR3: CASSVLGTENSPLHF. CDR3 bases: TGTGCCAGCAGCGTGTTAGGGACAGAAAATTCACCCCTCCACTTT. Supplemented by reference TRBV9 and TRBJ1-6, the full variable domain reads DSGVTQTPKHLITATGQRVTLRCSPRSGDLSVYWYQQSLDQGLQFLIQYYNGEERAKGNILERFSAQQFPDLHSELNLSSLELGDSALYFCASSVLGTENSPLHFGNGTRLTVT.

The rearrangement links TRBV28 to TRBJ1-2; no definite D call. V was trimmed by 4 bases and J by 3 bases, leaving 12 bases between them. CDR3 length: 14 residues. Germline CDR1 MDHEN, CDR2 SYDVKM. The CDR3 region has the DNA TGTGCCAGCAGTTCATGGGAAGAGGACTATGGCTACACCTTC. Translation gives CASSSWEEDYGYTF.

This clone is a singleton in its sample. V is TRBV6-6 and J is TRBJ1-4, with 7 nucleotides matching TRBD1. This CDR3 has 13 amino acids. The junction had 5 bases not matched to a gene; V was cut back by 6 bases and J by 7 bases. CDR1 and CDR2 (germline): MNHNY, SVGAGI (reference sequence). This CDR3 is CASRRQGREKLFF. CDR3 coding DNA: TGTGCCAGCAGACGACAGGGTCGTGAAAAACTGTTTTTT.

The chain combines TRBV10-3 with TRBJ1-2, with 7 bases aligning to TRBD1. CDR1 and CDR2 from the germline V gene are ENHRY and SYGVKD. The CDR3 loop spans 14 amino acids. Germline trimming cut 0 bases from V and 8 bases from J; bases unmatched to any gene: 6. CDR3 in DNA: TGTGCCATCAGTGAGTCGAGACAGGGAGGAGGCTACACCTTC. Protein sequence: CAISESRQGGGYTF.

The chain joins TRBV28 to TRBJ1-5; tentatively, D is TRBD1 (5 bases). The CDR3 contains 14 residues. Looked up from germline, CDR1 is MDHEN and CDR2 is SYDVKM. V dropped 8 bases and J dropped 6 bases, with 17 bases sitting between them. CDR3 DNA sequence: TGTGCCAGCGTCCCGGGGGGAGGCGGTCAGCCCCAGCATTTT. Its translation: CASVPGGGGQPQHF.